The clone carrying this TCR beta chain was seen more than once but under ten times. Its antigen is still unknown. The assay that was used to sequence DNA from cultured CD4+ T cells was the Oncomine TCR Beta short-read assay. Investigators obtained genomic DNA by extraction from cultured CD4+ T cells. TCRdb recomputed calls from the PCR reads with MiXCR, one row per CDR3 protein. The table records roughly 11,000 distinct CDR3 sequences, 40% of them present only once. The CDR3 is 12 amino acids. Trimming took off 6 bases at V and 8 bases at J, with 12 bases between the two ends. Germline loops: CDR1 SGHTA, CDR2 FQGTGA. This sample stems from a study of vaccination and CD4 T cells after COVID-19. Background on the study: Ranging from 14 to 241, the interval between dose two and post-vaccine sampling had a median of roughly 73 days. For control cultures, the treatment was a CEFX pool, an HIV-1 Nef pool, or no peptide.

The treatment was: roughly 11-day PBMC culture with coronavirus spike peptide pools or control peptides (ViraFEST assay). According to the study, CD4+ T cells from the unexposed donor were gathered ahead of the COVID-19 pandemic (2011-2018). The receptor was derived from a human donor in good health. Sequencing used CD4+ T cells from blood, cultured in vitro. V is TRBV7-3 and J is TRBJ2-3; possible D gene TRBD2, 5 bases. The DNA of the CDR3 is TGTGCCAGCAGTCCCATAGGAGGTACGCAGTATTTT. It codes for CASSPIGGTQYF.